The 4 T cell receptor beta chains in this list originate from one sample, sequenced in a study of blood T cell repertoires in COVID-19 (dated by TCRdb to the early 2020s). Libraries were constructed by the immunoSEQ multiplex PCR assay. In TCRdb, the immuneACCESS table is reduced to in-frame sequences with V and J assigned. These tables do not hold every clone; where another copy was compared, an unresolved V gene accounts for under half, and the others remain unexplained. The sample has approximately 290,000 clones on record, around 89% of them singletons. The leading ten clones occupy more than 0.75% of the sample. The source material was peripheral blood. The receptors were gathered from a man aged 25 to 45 with acute or convalescent COVID-19.

The genes are TRBV18 and TRBJ2-7; 7 bases fit TRBD1. With 6 bases clipped from V and 2 bases from J, the junction kept 13 bases outside the gene matches. The length of the CDR3 is 16 residues. Per germline, CDR1 KGHSH and CDR2 LQKENI. CDR3 coding DNA: TGTGCCAGCTCCCTTAGGGGGCGTCACTCCGCCTACGAGCAGTACTTC. Translated, it gives CASSLRGRHSAYEQYF. The full variable domain, its missing parts supplied by reference TRBV18 and TRBJ2-7, is NAGVMQNPRHLVRRRGQEARLRCSPMKGHSHVYWYRQLPEEGLKFMVYLQKENIIDESGMPKERFSAEFPKEGPSILRIQQVVRGDSAAYFCASSLRGRHSAYEQYFGPGTRLTVT.

This clone is a singleton in its sample. This chain connects TRBV11-2 to TRBJ2-3; 7 bases are shared with TRBD1. The CDR3 is made up of 15 amino acids. The germline V gene has CDR1 SGHAT and CDR2 FQNNGV. V lost 6 bases to trimming and J lost 2 bases; unmatched junction nucleotides: 8. DNA for the CDR3: TGTGCCAGCAGTCGGGGACAGTTGAACACAGATACGCAGTATTTT. Its protein product is CASSRGQLNTDTQYF.

The chain couples TRBV19 to TRBJ2-7; 7 positions match TRBD2. V trimming: 3 bases; J trimming: 0 bases; junction bases outside the gene matches: 8. The germline V gene has CDR1 LNHDA and CDR2 SQIVND (reference sequence). The CDR3 totals 16 residues. The CDR3 protein is CASSMRLAARSYEQYF. In DNA, the CDR3 is TGTGCCAGTAGTATGCGGCTAGCGGCCCGCTCCTACGAGCAGTACTTC.

The rearrangement uses TRBV18 and TRBJ2-5; 8 nucleotides agree with TRBD2. V lost 0 bases and J lost 3; bases outside the gene matches: 3. Germline V gene lookup returns CDR1 KGHSH and CDR2 LQKENI. CDR3 length: 15 amino acids. CDR3 loop: CASSPPGLGKETQYF. CDR3 nucleotide sequence: TGTGCCAGCTCACCACCGGGACTAGGAAAAGAGACCCAGTACTTC. The full variable domain, in which reference TRBV18 and TRBJ2-5 provide the parts outside the CDR3, is NAGVMQNPRHLVRRRGQEARLRCSPMKGHSHVYWYRQLPEEGLKFMVYLQKENIIDESGMPKERFSAEFPKEGPSILRIQQVVRGDSAAYFCASSPPGLGKETQYFGPGTRLLVL.